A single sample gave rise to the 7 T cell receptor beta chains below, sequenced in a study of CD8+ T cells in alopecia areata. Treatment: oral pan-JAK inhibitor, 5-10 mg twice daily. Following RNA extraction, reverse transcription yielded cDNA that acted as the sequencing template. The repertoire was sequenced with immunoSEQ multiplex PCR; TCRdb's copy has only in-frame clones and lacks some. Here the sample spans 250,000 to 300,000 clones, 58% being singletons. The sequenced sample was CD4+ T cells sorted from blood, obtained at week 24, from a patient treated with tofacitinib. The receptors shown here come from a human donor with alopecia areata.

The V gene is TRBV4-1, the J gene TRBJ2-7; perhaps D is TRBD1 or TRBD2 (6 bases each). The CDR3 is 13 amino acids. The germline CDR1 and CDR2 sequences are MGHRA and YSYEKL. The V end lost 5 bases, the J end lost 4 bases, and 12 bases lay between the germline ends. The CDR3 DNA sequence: TGCGCCAGCAGCTCAACAGGGACTTACGAGCAGTACTTC. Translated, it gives CASSSTGTYEQYF.

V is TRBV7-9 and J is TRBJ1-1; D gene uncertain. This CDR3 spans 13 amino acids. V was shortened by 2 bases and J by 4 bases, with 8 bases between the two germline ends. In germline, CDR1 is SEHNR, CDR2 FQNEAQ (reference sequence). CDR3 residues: CASSLFGVTEAFF. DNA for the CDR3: TGTGCCAGCAGCTTATTTGGGGTCACTGAAGCTTTCTTT.

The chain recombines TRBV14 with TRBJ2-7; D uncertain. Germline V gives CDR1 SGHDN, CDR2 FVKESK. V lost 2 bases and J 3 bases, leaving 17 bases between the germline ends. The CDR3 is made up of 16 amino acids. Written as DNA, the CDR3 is TGTGCCAGCAGCCAATTTTCTCCGGGCCTCGGCTACGAGCAGTACTTC. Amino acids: CASSQFSPGLGYEQYF.

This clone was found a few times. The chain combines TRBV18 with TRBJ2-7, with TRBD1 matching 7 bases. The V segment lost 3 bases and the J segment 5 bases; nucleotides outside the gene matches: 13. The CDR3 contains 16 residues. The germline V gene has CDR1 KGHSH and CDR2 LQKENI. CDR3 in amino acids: CASSPKPPTGPHEQYF. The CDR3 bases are TGTGCCAGCTCACCGAAACCACCGACAGGGCCACACGAGCAGTACTTC.

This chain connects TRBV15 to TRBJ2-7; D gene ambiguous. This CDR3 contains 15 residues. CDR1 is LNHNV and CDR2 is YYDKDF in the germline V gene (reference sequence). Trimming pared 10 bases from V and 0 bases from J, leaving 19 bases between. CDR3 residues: CANPGYDLYSYEQYF. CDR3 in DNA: TGTGCCAACCCTGGCTATGACTTGTACTCCTACGAGCAGTACTTC.

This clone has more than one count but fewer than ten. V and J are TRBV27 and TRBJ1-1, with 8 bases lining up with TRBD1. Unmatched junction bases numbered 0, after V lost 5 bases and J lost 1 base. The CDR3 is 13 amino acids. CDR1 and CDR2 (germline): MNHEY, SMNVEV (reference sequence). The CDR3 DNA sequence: TGTGCCAGCAGTCAGGGGGCGAACACTGAAGCTTTCTTT. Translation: CASSQGANTEAFF.

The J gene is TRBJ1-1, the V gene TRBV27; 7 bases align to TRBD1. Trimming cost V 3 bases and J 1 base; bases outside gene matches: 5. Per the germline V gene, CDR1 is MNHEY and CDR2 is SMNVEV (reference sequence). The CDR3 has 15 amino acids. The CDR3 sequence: CASSFLGTENTEAFF. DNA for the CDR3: TGTGCCAGCAGTTTTTTGGGGACAGAGAACACTGAAGCTTTCTTT.